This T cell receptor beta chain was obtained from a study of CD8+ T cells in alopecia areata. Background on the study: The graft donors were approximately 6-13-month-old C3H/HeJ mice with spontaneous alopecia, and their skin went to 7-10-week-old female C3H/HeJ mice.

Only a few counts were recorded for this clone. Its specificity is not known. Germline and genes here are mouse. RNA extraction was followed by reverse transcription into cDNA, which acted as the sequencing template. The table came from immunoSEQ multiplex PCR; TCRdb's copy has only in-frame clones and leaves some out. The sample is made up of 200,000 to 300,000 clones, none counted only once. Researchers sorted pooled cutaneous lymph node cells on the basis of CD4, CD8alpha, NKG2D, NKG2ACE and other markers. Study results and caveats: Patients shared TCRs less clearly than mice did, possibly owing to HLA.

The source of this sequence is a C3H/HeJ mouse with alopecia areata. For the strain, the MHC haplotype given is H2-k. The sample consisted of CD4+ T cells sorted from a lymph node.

Incomplete CDR3 DNA: TGTGCTAGCAGTAGGGGTGGTGGGGGGAGTTAT. Translation: CASSRGGGGSY. In full, the CDR3 is CASSRGGGGSYEQYF. The rearrangement joins TRBV17 to TRBJ2-7; 7 nucleotides agree with TRBD2. Read sequence stops 4 residues before the CDR3 end, and the germline J gene provides the missing end. The CDR3 totals 15 residues. Germline CDR1 is MNHDT and CDR2 is YYDKIL.